This T cell receptor beta chain was found in a study of T cell responses to AZD1222 COVID-19 vaccine. Broader study findings: An increase in Spike-specific TCR breadth and depth was observed after two AZD1222 doses. Mapped onto spike, vaccine-associated CD4 TCRs spanned it and were dominant at 160-218 and 743-854.

Comments on this clone: Its antigen is unidentified.

Libraries were prepared by immunoSEQ multiplex PCR; TCRdb keeps only in-frame clonotypes and omits some of them. The sample contains over 100,000 clones, around nine tenths of which appear only once. CDR1 and CDR2 from the germline V gene are SGDLS and YYNGEE. This CDR3 spans 15 amino acids. Trimming cost V 4 bases and J 7 bases; bases outside gene matches: 11. Sequencing was performed on peripheral blood, taken on day 0 of AZD1222 vaccination. This TCR came from an adult in good health. The chain is built from TRBV9 and TRBJ1-1; 9 nucleotides align to TRBD1. CDR3 in amino acids: CASSLRPGTGYEAFF. The CDR3 nucleotides read TGTGCCAGCAGCCTCCGTCCCGGGACAGGGTATGAAGCTTTCTTT.